The rows below give T cell receptor beta chains drawn from one sample of a study of shared clonotypes between healthy human individuals. Using immunoSEQ multiplex PCR, the repertoire was profiled, and TCRdb retains in-frame clones only, with some absent. This table has 550,000 to 600,000 clones, about 98% appearing once. Material: naive CD8+ T cells sorted from blood. The origin of the receptors is a young man in good health. The conserved cysteine and the conserved F or W are not part of the CDR3 here. The D gene is left open where the match is weak.

V	D	J	CDR3
TRBV15	TRBD1	TRBJ1-2	ATSPRTGEANYGYT
TRBV4-3	TRBD2	TRBJ2-7	ASSPGTSGYEQY
TRBV27	-	TRBJ1-1	ASRQGLSTEAF
TRBV15	-	TRBJ1-4	ATSRGEGTNEKLF
TRBV11-2	-	TRBJ2-7	ASSLRGGTDYEQY
TRBV19	TRBD1	TRBJ1-1	ASSIGTVNTEAF
TRBV13	-	TRBJ2-7	ASSAQGQSYEQY
TRBV7-9	-	TRBJ2-7	ASSLRPYEQY
TRBV5-1	-	TRBJ1-1	ASSLALNTEAF
TRBV29-1	TRBD2	TRBJ2-1	SARPTSGNYNEQF
TRBV5-4	TRBD1	TRBJ2-3	ASSSDRATSTDTQC
TRBV11-2	TRBD1	TRBJ2-2	ALFRDRGVGRELF
TRBV10-3	-	TRBJ2-7	ASRVLANSEQY
TRBV5-6	-	TRBJ2-4	ASSFLGVKNIQY
TRBV27	-	TRBJ2-5	ASSLLEETQY